These 25 T cell receptor beta chains originate from one sample sequenced in a study of patients and donors after allogeneic stem cell transplantation. TCRdb passed the RT-PCR reads through MiXCR, listing each CDR3 protein once. The data hold about a million distinct CDR3 sequences, with more than 15% observed a single time. The specimen was blood, either unsorted or a sorted T cell fraction (not recorded which). These receptor sequences come from a human donor who was either an allogeneic HSCT recipient or a stem cell or donor lymphocyte infusion donor (not recorded which). It is not recorded whose cells these are; they may come from a transplant donor.

CDR3 DNA: TGTGCCAGCAGTGACGTAGCCAAAAACATTCAGTACTTC. Translating it yields CASSDVAKNIQYF. The chain carries TRBV25-1 and TRBJ2-4; unclear D gene. The germline CDR1 and CDR2 sequences are MGHDK and SYGVNS. The ends were cut back, 3 bases at V and 0 bases at J, with 3 bases in the middle. The CDR3 is 13 residues long.

This clonotype has more than one count but fewer than ten. The chain carries TRBV27 and TRBJ2-5; weak D call: TRBD2 (6 bases). CDR1 MNHEY and CDR2 SMNVEV come from the germline V gene (reference sequence). Deletions cut 5 bases from V and 4 bases from J, with 14 bases between. CDR3 size: 14 residues. CDR3 DNA: TGTGCCAGCAGTCGTCCGGGAGTCGGAGAGACCCAGTACTTC. The encoded protein is CASSRPGVGETQYF.

This sequence joins TRBV4-1 and TRBJ2-3; D remains ambiguous. Germline values: CDR1 MGHRA, CDR2 YSYEKL. V shed 5 bases and J shed 2 bases, with 17 bases lying between them. The CDR3 sequence is 16 residues long. CDR3 sequence (DNA): TGCGCCAGCAGCTCTATAGTCGCCCCGAACACAGATACGCAGTATTTT. It is translated as CASSSIVAPNTDTQYF.

This chain joins TRBV5-6 and TRBJ1-3; D possibly corresponds to TRBD1 (6 bases). Germline lookup yields CDR1 SGHDT and CDR2 YYEEEE. V lost 4 bases, J lost 0 bases, and 14 bases lay in between. The CDR3 runs to 16 residues. CDR3 nucleotide sequence: TGTGCCAGCAGCCCGTATCGGGGGCGCTCTGGAAACACCATATATTTT. Translated, it gives CASSPYRGRSGNTIYF.

This clonotype showed up just a few times. This chain uses TRBV29-1 with TRBJ1-2, with D uncertain. The germline gives CDR1 SQVTM, CDR2 ANQGSEA. V was cut by 4 bases and J by 7 bases, with 1 base left in between. CDR3 length equals 8 residues. Here the CDR3 DNA reads TGCAGCGTTGGTGGCTACACCTTC. This sequence encodes CSVGGYTF.

This sequence joins TRBV11-1 and TRBJ2-3; TRBD2 aligns across 7 bases. Per the germline V gene, CDR1 is SGHAT and CDR2 is FQDESV (reference sequence). The V and J ends lost 3 bases and 2 bases, in that order; junction bases with no gene match: 8. This CDR3 comprises 16 residues. As DNA, the CDR3 is TGTGCCAGCAGCTTCGAGGGAGGGCTCTTCACAGATACGCAGTATTTT. Protein: CASSFEGGLFTDTQYF.

This clonotype was seen at least ten times. The chain combines TRBV12-3 or TRBV12-4 with TRBJ1-1; D is uncertain. The germline V and J ends were trimmed by 4 bases and 1 base, with 7 bases remaining between them. CDR3 length: 13 residues. CDR3 nucleotide sequence: TGTGCCAGCAGTTATCGCCCGAACACTGAAGCTTTCTTT. Translation: CASSYRPNTEAFF.

The table lists this clonotype with many counts. Here the CDR3 reads CASSFRTGYSYEQYF. Written as DNA, the CDR3 is TGTGCCAGCAGTTTCCGGACAGGATACTCCTACGAGCAGTACTTC. J is TRBJ2-7 and V is TRBV12-3 or TRBV12-4, with 7 bases that match TRBD1. The junction had 5 bases not matched to a gene; V was cut back by 3 bases and J by 0 bases. The CDR3 is 15 amino acids.

The genes are TRBV7-9 and TRBJ2-7; the D gene is possibly TRBD1 (6 bases). Trimming removed 5 bases from V and 4 bases from J, with 24 bases in between. Germline V gene lookup returns CDR1 SEHNR and CDR2 FQNEAQ (reference sequence). The CDR3 totals 17 residues. In DNA, the CDR3 is TGTGCCAGCAGCGCCCTCAGACAGGCTAATGACAGATACGAGCAGTACTTC. Its protein product is CASSALRQANDRYEQYF.

The chain links TRBV12-3 or TRBV12-4 to TRBJ2-5; 9 bases are a match to TRBD2. V shed 8 bases and J 1 base; nucleotides not matched to a gene: 8. The CDR3 runs 15 residues. In DNA form, the CDR3 reads TGTGCCAGCGGACTTGTAGCGGGGGTCCAAGAGACCCAGTACTTC. It codes for CASGLVAGVQETQYF.

This chain connects TRBV4-1 to TRBJ1-1; 10 positions agree with TRBD1. Losses at the gene ends were 2 bases for V and 8 bases for J; bases not matched to a gene: 8. Germline CDR1 and CDR2: MGHRA and YSYEKL. The CDR3 consists of 15 residues. Here the CDR3 DNA reads TGCGCCAGCAGCCAAATAGGGACAGGGGCCCCAGAAGCTTTCTTT. Its protein is CASSQIGTGAPEAFF.

This clonotype was counted only a few times. This sequence joins TRBV5-1 and TRBJ2-1; 9 positions agree with TRBD2. The CDR3 loop spans 16 amino acids. The V and J ends lost 0 bases and 5 bases, in that order; junction bases with no gene match: 6. Germline CDR1 is SGHRS and CDR2 is YFSETQ. The CDR3 DNA reads as TGCGCCAGCAGCTTGGCCGGCGGGAGGGCCGACAATGAGCAGTTCTTC. It specifies CASSLAGGRADNEQFF.

Ten or more counts support this clonotype. As DNA, the CDR3 is TGTGCCAGCAGTCCGCCAAGACAGGGGGCGGGAGGCTACACCTTC. Protein sequence: CASSPPRQGAGGYTF. The chain combines TRBV12-3 or TRBV12-4 with TRBJ1-2; 10 bases agree with TRBD1. The CDR3 consists of 15 residues. V shed 5 bases and J 8 bases; nucleotides not matched to a gene: 11.

In this sample, this clonotype turned up a few times. The chain uses TRBV20-1 and TRBJ2-1, with D perhaps TRBD2 (7 bases). CDR3 length equals 14 residues. The V gene's germline CDR1 is DFQATT and CDR2 SNEGSKA (reference sequence). V was clipped by 5 bases and J by 0 bases, with 11 bases between them. The DNA of the CDR3 is TGCAGTGCTTGGGGAGGGGGCTCCTACAATGAGCAGTTCTTC. Amino acids: CSAWGGGSYNEQFF.

The chain couples TRBV12-3 or TRBV12-4 to TRBJ1-2, with D hard to call. V lost 2 bases and J lost 4, with 20 bases in between. The CDR3 sequence is 17 residues long. CDR3 sequence (DNA): TGTGCCAGCAGTTTAAAGTTAAACGGTCTCTCGGGCTATGGCTACACCTTC. Amino acid sequence: CASSLKLNGLSGYGYTF.

The V call is TRBV20-1, the J call TRBJ2-3, with D perhaps being TRBD1 or TRBD2 (5 bases each). Germline CDR1 and CDR2: DFQATT and SNEGSKA (reference sequence). Trimming stripped 3 bases from V and 4 bases from J, with 17 bases between. The CDR3 contains 15 residues. CDR3 DNA: TGCAGTGCTAGCCAGGGACGGCGAAGTCCAGATACGCAGTATTTT. This encodes CSASQGRRSPDTQYF.

The chain joins TRBV27 to TRBJ2-3; tentatively, D is TRBD1 (6 bases). V lost 11 bases and J 6 bases, leaving 15 bases between the germline ends. Per the germline V gene, CDR1 is MNHEY and CDR2 is SMNVEV (reference sequence). The CDR3 totals 12 residues. CDR3 bases: TGTGCCGCTAGGTGGGGGCGGGATACGCAGTATTTT. Its translation is CAARWGRDTQYF.

This clonotype came up a few times. The V gene is TRBV5-1, the J gene TRBJ2-7, with a tentative D call TRBD2 (5 bases). CDR3 size: 15 residues. Germline V gene data show CDR1 as SGHRS and CDR2 as YFSETQ. The V end lost 2 bases, the J end lost 7 bases, and 19 bases lay between the germline ends. The CDR3 is CASSLNGPNPGEQYF. CDR3 sequence (DNA): TGCGCCAGCAGCTTAAACGGCCCCAACCCGGGGGAGCAGTACTTC.

The gene calls are TRBV30 and TRBJ2-1; D gene uncertain. The germline V and J ends were trimmed by 0 bases and 3 bases, with 12 bases remaining between them. CDR3 length equals 15 residues. Germline values: CDR1 GTSNPN, CDR2 SVGIG (reference sequence). The CDR3 DNA reads TGTGCCTGGAGTGTACCAGACTCTCACTACAATGAGCAGTTCTTC. It translates to CAWSVPDSHYNEQFF.

This chain uses TRBV11-2 with TRBJ2-3; possibly TRBD2 for D (7 bases). The length of the CDR3 is 16 residues. V lost 2 bases, J lost 0 bases, and 12 bases lay in between. From germline, CDR1 is SGHAT and CDR2 FQNNGV. In nucleotides, the CDR3 is TGTGCCAGCAGCTTACTAGGGGGGGGTAGCACAGATACGCAGTATTTT. It translates to CASSLLGGGSTDTQYF.

This clonotype was detected only a few times. The V call is TRBV7-9, the J call TRBJ2-3; D not resolved. The V and J ends lost 1 base and 2 bases respectively, with 10 bases between them. This CDR3 spans 15 amino acids. The germline gives CDR1 SEHNR, CDR2 FQNEAQ (reference sequence). CDR3 residues: CASSLGLQTTDTQYF. DNA for the CDR3: TGTGCCAGCAGCTTAGGATTACAGACCACAGATACGCAGTATTTT.

V is TRBV9 and J is TRBJ1-1, with 7 bases identical to TRBD1. V gave up 4 bases and J gave up 0 bases; unmatched junction bases: 6. The CDR3 spans 15 residues. Germline values: CDR1 SGDLS, CDR2 YYNGEE. CDR3 nucleotide sequence: TGTGCCAGCAGCCCTCAGACAGGGATGAACACTGAAGCTTTCTTT. Its protein is CASSPQTGMNTEAFF.

This clonotype was picked up a small number of times. The chain employs TRBV5-6 and TRBJ1-6; TRBD1 agrees at 9 bases. The germline V gene encodes CDR1 SGHDT and CDR2 YYEEEE. Trimming at V came to 4 bases and at J to 5 bases, leaving 7 bases not matched to a gene. CDR3 length: 16 amino acids. The CDR3 loop is CASSREGTGNNSPLHF. CDR3 DNA: TGTGCCAGCAGCCGGGAGGGGACAGGGAATAATTCACCCCTCCACTTT.

This clonotype has a handful of counts. CDR3 protein: CASSPQRGIEYEQYF. The CDR3 region has the DNA TGTGCCAGCAGCCCCCAGAGGGGAATCGAGTACGAGCAGTACTTC. The J gene is TRBJ2-7, the V gene TRBV4-2, with D perhaps matching TRBD1 or TRBD2 (5 bases each). The CDR3 runs 15 residues. The germline V and J ends were trimmed by 4 bases and 4 bases, with 17 bases remaining between them. CDR1 LGHNA and CDR2 YNFKEQ come from the germline V gene.

This clonotype has a handful of counts. V gene TRBV9 combines with J gene TRBJ2-2; D gene unclear. The V end was cut by 0 bases, the J end by 1 base, with 7 bases between. CDR3 size: 15 residues. CDR1 and CDR2 from the germline V gene are SGDLS and YYNGEE. CDR3 DNA: TGTGCCAGCAGCGTAGATCCTGGGAACACCGGGGAGCTGTTTTTT. Amino acids: CASSVDPGNTGELFF.